This T cell receptor (beta chain) appears in the sequencing data of a study of blood T cell repertoires in COVID-19. Overall study: The United States, Italy and Spain supplied acute and convalescent COVID-19 samples.

Sequencing used immunoSEQ multiplex PCR; TCRdb keeps in-frame clones, though not all of them. The table has around 250,000 clones, around 93% seen once. In germline, CDR1 is MDHEN, CDR2 SYDVKM. V was clipped by 11 bases and J by 0 bases; unmatched bases: 8. The CDR3 is 15 residues long. A single count supports this clone. This chain uses TRBV28 with TRBJ1-4; TRBD1 agrees at 8 bases. The sequenced sample was PBMCs or T cells enriched from blood (not recorded which). The receptor was isolated from a man aged 40-49 years who had been exposed to COVID-19. CDR3 sequence (DNA): TGTGCCGCTCAGGGGGCTACAGCAACTAATGAAAAACTGTTTTTT. It encodes CAAQGATATNEKLFF.